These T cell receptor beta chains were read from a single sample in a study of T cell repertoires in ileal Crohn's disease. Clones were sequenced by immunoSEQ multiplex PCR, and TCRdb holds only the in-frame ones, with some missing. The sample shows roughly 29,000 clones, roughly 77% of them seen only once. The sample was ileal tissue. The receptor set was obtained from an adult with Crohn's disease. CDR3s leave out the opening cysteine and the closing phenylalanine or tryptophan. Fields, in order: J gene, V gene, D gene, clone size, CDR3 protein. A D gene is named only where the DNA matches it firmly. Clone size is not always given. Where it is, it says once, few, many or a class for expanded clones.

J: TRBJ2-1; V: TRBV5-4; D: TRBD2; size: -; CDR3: ASSSGTSGAYNEQF
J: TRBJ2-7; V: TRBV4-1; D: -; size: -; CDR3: ASSQEPSGTYEQY
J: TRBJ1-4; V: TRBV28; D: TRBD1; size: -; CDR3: ASSPGTGREKLF
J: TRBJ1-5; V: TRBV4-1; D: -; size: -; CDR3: ASSQEWGPSSGPQH
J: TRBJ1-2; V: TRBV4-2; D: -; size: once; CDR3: ASSHGGEGLGYT
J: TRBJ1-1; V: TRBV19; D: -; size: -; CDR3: ASRPAGDHTEAF
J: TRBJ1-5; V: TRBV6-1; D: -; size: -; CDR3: ASSPGSNQPQH
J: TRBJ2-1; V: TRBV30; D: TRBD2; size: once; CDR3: AWDGASGGNEQF
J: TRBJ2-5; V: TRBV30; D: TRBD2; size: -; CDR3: AWERGGGETQY
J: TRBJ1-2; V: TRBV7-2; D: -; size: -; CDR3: ASSHLDSRMNYGYT
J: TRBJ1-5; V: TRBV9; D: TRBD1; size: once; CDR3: ASSQTGSSNQPQH
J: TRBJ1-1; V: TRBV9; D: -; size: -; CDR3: ASSVRGPTPAF
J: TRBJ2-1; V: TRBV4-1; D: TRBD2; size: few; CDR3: ASSRPSGEPDNEQF
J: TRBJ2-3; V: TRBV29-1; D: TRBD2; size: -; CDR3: SVRASGGDTQY
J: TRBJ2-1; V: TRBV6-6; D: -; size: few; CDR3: ASGGAYNEQF
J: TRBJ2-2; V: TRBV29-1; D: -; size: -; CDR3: SAEPIRGGELF
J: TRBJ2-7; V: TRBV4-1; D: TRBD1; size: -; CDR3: ASSQGSGTVYYEQY
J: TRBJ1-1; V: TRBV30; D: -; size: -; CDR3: AWVLDTEAF
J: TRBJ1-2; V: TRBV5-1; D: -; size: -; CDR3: ASSPTGGNYGYT
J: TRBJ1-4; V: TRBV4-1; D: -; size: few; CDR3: ASSQSKDRLNEKLF
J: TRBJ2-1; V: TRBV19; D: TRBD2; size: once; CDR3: ASSWGPLAGYNEQF
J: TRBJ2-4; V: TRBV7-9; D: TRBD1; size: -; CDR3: ASSSPGTEKNIQY
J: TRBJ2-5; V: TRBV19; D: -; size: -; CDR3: ASSIFSGFRKETQY